The entry that follows covers one TCR beta chain sequence. What it recognizes is unknown. This entry is derived from a study of T cell responses to AZD1222 COVID-19 vaccine. Trimming took 6 bases from V and 4 from J; bases not matched to a gene: 8. CDR1 is MGHRA and CDR2 is YSYEKL in the germline V gene. The CDR3 length is 14 residues. Study-level points and caveats: The reported proportion of spike-specific TCRs targeting unmutated variant regions was nearly half. It was only after the peak T cell response that any repertoires were sampled. At 160-218 and 743-854, vaccine-associated CD4 TCRs were dominant, and they spanned spike. Donors, mostly white British, included more females; clonal diversity was possibly underestimated.

Using immunoSEQ multiplex PCR, the repertoire was profiled, and TCRdb retains in-frame clones only, with some absent. There are around 130,000 clones in the sample; more than 70% occur only once, and roughly 12% lies in the top ten. The V call is TRBV4-1, the J call TRBJ1-2; the match to TRBD1 covers 7 bases. The sequence derives from an adult in good health. The source was peripheral blood, collected on day 0 of AZD1222 vaccination. Here the CDR3 reads CASSSQGGIYGYTF. In DNA, the CDR3 is TGCGCCAGCAGTTCTCAGGGGGGGATCTATGGCTACACCTTC.